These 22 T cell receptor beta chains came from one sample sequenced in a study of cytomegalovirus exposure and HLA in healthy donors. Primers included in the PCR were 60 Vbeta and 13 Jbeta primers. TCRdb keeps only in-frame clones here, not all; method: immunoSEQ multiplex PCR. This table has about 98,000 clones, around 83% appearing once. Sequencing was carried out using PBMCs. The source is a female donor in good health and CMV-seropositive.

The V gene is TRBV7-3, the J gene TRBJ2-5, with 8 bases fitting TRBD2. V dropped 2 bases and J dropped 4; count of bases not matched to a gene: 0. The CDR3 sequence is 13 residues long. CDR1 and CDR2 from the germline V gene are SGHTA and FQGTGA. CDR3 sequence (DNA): TGTGCCAGCAGCTTACTAGCGGGAGAGACCCAGTACTTC. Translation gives CASSLLAGETQYF.

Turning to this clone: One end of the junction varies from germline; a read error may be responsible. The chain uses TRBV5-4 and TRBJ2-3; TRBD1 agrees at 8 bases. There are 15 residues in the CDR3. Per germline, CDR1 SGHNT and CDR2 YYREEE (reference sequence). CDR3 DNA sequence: TGTTCCAGCAGCTACGGGACAGGAGGCACAGATACGCAGTATTTT. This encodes CSSSYGTGGTDTQYF. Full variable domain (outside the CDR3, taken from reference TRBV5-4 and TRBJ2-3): ETGVTQSPTHLIKTRGQQVTLRCSSQSGHNTVSWYQQALGQGPQFIFQYYREEENGRGNFPPRFSGLQFPNYSSELNVNALELDDSALYLCSSSYGTGGTDTQYFGPGTRLTVL.

The CDR3 DNA is TGTGCTAGTGGCTTCCCCCAAGAGACCCAGTACTTC. Translated: CASGFPQETQYF. The chain is built from TRBV12-5 and TRBJ2-5; no firm D call. Germline CDR1 LGHNT, CDR2 FRNRAP. V lost 6 bases, J lost 1 base, and 6 bases lay in between. CDR3 length: 12 residues. Complete variable domain (other parts from reference TRBV12-5 and TRBJ2-5): DARVTQTPRHKVTEMGQEVTMRCQPILGHNTVFWYRQTMMQGLELLAYFRNRAPLDDSGMPKDRFSAEMPDATLATLKIQPSEPRDSAVYFCASGFPQETQYFGPGTRLLVL.

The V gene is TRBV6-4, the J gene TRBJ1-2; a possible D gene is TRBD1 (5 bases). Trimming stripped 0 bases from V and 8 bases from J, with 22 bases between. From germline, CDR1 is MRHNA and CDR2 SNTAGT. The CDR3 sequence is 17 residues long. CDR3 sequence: CASSDSRGGLFEGGYTF. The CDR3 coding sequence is TGTGCCAGCAGTGACTCTAGGGGAGGCCTATTTGAGGGGGGCTACACCTTC.

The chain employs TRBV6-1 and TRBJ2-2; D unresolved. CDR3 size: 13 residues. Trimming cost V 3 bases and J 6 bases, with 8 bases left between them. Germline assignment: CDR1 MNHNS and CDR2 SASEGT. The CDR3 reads CASSEQDSGELFF. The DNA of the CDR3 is TGTGCCAGCAGTGAGCAGGATTCCGGGGAGCTGTTTTTT.

CDR3 coding DNA: TGCGCCAGCAGTTGGCAGGGGGCAAACATTCAGTACTTC. This codes for CASSWQGANIQYF. This rearrangement joins TRBV23-1 to TRBJ2-4; 8 bases align to TRBD1. TRBV23-1 qualifies as an ORF whose function is uncertain. CDR3 length: 13 amino acids. With V trimmed by 5 bases and J by 6 bases, 3 bases remained unmatched.

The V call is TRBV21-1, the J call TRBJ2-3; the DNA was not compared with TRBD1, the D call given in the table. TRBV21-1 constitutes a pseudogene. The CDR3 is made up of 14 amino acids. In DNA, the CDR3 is TGTGCCAGCGCCAGACCAGGGTCCATTCGTACGCAGTATTTT. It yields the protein CASARPGSIRTQYF.

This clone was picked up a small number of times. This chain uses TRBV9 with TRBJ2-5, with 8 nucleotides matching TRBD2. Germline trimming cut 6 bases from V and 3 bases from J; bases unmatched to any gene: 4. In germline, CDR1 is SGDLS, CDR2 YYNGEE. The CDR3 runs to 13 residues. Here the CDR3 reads CASNRAGEETQYF. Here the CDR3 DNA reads TGTGCCAGCAACAGAGCGGGAGAAGAGACCCAGTACTTC. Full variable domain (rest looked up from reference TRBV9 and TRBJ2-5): DSGVTQTPKHLITATGQRVTLRCSPRSGDLSVYWYQQSLDQGLQFLIQYYNGEERAKGNILERFSAQQFPDLHSELNLSSLELGDSALYFCASNRAGEETQYFGPGTRLLVL.

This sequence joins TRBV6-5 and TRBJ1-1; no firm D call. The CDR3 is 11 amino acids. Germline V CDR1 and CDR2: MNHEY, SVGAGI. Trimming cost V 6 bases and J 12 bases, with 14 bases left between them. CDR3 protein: CASSRDTVTFF. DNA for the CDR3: TGTGCCAGCAGCCGCGACACCGTGACTTTCTTT.

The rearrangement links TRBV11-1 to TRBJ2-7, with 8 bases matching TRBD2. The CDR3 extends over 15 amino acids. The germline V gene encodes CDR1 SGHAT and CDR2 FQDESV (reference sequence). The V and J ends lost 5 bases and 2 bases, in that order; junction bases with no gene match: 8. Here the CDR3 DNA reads TGTGCCAGCAGCCTGGGCGGGGGGAAAACCTACGAGCAGTACTTC. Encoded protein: CASSLGGGKTYEQYF.

The CDR3, as DNA: TGTGCCAGCAGTCTCGGGACACCTCCTGGAAACACCATATATTTT. Its translation is CASSLGTPPGNTIYF. V gene TRBV6-6 combines with J gene TRBJ1-3; D is perhaps TRBD1 (6 bases). The V and J ends lost 5 bases and 2 bases respectively, with 13 bases between them. CDR3 length equals 15 residues. The V gene's germline CDR1 is MNHNY and CDR2 SVGAGI (reference sequence).

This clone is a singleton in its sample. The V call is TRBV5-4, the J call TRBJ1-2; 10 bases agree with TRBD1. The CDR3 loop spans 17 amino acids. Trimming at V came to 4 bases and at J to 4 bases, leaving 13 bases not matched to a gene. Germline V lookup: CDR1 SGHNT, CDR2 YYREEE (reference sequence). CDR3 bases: TGTGCCAGCAGCGCCCGGGACAGGGGCCCAAACCCCTATGGCTACACCTTC. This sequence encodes CASSARDRGPNPYGYTF.

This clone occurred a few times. As DNA, the CDR3 is TGTGCCAGCAGCCCCGGGGGGGCGGGCCACGAGCAGTACTTC. It translates to CASSPGGAGHEQYF. V gene TRBV7-6 combines with J gene TRBJ2-7; 8 bases fit TRBD2. This CDR3 is 14 amino acids long. Germline-derived CDR1 and CDR2 are SGHVS and FNYEAQ. V was clipped by 5 bases and J by 5 bases; unmatched bases: 8.

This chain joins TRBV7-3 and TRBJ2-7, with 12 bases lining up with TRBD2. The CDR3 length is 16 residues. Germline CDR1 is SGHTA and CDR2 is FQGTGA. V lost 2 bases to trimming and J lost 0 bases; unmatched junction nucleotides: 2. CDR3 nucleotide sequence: TGTGCCAGCAGCTTAGGGACTAGCGGGCCCTCCTACGAGCAGTACTTC. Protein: CASSLGTSGPSYEQYF.

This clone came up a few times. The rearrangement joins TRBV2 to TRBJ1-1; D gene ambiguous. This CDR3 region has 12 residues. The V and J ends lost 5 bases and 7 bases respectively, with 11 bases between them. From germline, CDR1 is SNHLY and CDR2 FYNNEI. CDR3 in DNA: TGTGCCAGCAGTTTCCCCCGGGGTGAAGCTTTCTTT. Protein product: CASSFPRGEAFF.

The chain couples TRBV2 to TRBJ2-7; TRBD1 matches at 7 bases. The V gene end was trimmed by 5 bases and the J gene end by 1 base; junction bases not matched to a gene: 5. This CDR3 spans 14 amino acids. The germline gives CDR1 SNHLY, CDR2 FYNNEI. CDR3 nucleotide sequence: TGTGCCAGCAGTCTTCAGACAGGGTCCTACGAGCAGTACTTC. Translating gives CASSLQTGSYEQYF.

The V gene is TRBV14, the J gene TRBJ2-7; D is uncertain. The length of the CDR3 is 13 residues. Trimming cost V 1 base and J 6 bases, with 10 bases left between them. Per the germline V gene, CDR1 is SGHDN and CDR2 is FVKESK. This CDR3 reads CASSQVSGSEQYF. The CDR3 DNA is TGTGCCAGCAGCCAAGTCTCCGGGTCCGAGCAGTACTTC. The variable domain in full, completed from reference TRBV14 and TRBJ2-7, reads EAGVTQFPSHSVIEKGQTVTLRCDPISGHDNLYWYRRVMGKEIKFLLHFVKESKQDESGMPNNRFLAERTGGTYSTLKVQPAELEDSGVYFCASSQVSGSEQYFGPGTRLTVT.

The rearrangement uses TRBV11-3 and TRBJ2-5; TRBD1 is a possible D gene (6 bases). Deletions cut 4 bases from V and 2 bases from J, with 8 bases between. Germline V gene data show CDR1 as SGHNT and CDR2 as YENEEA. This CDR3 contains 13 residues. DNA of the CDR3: TGTGCCAGCAGCTCCGGACAGCAAGAGACCCAGTACTTC. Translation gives CASSSGQQETQYF.

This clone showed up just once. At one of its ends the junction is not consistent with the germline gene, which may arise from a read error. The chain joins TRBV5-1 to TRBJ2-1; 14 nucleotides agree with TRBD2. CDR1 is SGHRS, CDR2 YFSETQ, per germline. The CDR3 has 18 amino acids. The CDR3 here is CASSLGLAGGLSFNEQFF. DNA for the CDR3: TGCGCCAGCAGCCTAGGACTAGCGGGGGGCCTGTCCTTCAATGAGCAGTTCTTC.

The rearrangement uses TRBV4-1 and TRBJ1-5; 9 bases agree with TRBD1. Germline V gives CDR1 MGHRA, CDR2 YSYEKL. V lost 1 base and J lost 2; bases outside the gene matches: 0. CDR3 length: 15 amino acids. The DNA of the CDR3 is TGCGCCAGCAGCCAAGGACAGGGGGGCAATCAGCCCCAGCATTTT. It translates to CASSQGQGGNQPQHF.

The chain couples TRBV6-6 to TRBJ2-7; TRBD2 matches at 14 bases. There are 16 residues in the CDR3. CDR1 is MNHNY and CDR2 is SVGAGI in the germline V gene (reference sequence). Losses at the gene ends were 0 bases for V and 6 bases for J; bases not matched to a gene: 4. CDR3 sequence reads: CASSYSGTSGSPEQYF. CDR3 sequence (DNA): TGTGCCAGCAGTTACTCCGGGACTAGCGGGAGCCCCGAGCAGTACTTC.

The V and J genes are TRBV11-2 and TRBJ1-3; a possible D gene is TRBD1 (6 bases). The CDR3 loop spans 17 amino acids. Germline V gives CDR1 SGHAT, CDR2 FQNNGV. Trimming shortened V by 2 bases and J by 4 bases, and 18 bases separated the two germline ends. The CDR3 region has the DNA TGTGCCAGCAGCTTAAGGGGAAACACAGGGAAAGGAAACACCATATATTTT. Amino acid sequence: CASSLRGNTGKGNTIYF.